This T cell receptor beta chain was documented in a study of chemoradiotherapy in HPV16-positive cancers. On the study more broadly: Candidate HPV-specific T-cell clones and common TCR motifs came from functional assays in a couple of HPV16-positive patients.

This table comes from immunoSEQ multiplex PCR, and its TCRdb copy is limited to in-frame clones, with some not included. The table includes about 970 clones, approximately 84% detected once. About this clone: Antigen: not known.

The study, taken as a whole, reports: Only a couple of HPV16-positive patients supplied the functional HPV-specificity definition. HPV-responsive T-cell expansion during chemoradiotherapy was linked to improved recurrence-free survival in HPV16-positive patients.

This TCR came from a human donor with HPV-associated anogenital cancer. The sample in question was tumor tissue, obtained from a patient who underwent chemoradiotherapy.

The CDR3 here is CASSKGQGGGVTPYEQYF. As DNA, the CDR3 is TGTGCCAGCAGCAAAGGACAGGGGGGGGGAGTAACCCCTTACGAGCAGTACTTC. The chain recombines TRBV9 with TRBJ2-7; TRBD1 matches at 10 bases. The germline V gene encodes CDR1 SGDLS and CDR2 YYNGEE. Germline trimming cut 4 bases from V and 4 bases from J; bases unmatched to any gene: 17. The CDR3 is 18 residues long.